This is a list of T cell receptor beta chains from one sample in a study of CD8 T cells in Susac syndrome. TCRdb re-analysed the immunoSEQ multiplex PCR reads in MiXCR, keeping a single row per CDR3 protein. The sample lists some 120,000 distinct CDR3 sequences; nearly 95% were seen once. The material sequenced was CD4+ T cells from PBMCs. The receptor source for this set is a human donor in good health. Each CDR3 is given with its conserved first and last residue. Fields, in order: V gene, D gene, clone size, J gene, CDR3 DNA, CDR3 protein. D genes are given only for firm matches. Expanded clones get a size class; other rows say once, few or many, or leave the size out.

v_call: TRBV5-1; d_call: -; clone_size: -; j_call: TRBJ2-2; cdr3_nt: TGCGCCAGCGGCTATGGAGCGGCCTCCACCGGGGAGCTGTTTTTT; cdr3_aa: CASGYGAASTGELFF
v_call: TRBV7-9; d_call: -; clone_size: -; j_call: TRBJ2-4; cdr3_nt: TGTGCCAGCAGCTACGGTATGGTAGCAACCAAAAACATTCAGTACTTC; cdr3_aa: CASSYGMVATKNIQYF
v_call: TRBV19; d_call: TRBD1; clone_size: -; j_call: TRBJ1-1; cdr3_nt: TGTGCCAGTAGTATGGAACAGGGGAGGGCTGAAGCTTTCTTT; cdr3_aa: CASSMEQGRAEAFF
v_call: TRBV30; d_call: TRBD1; clone_size: once; j_call: TRBJ2-7; cdr3_nt: TGTGCCTGGGGACGACAGGGGTTGGGCGAGCAGTACTTC; cdr3_aa: CAWGRQGLGEQYF
v_call: TRBV24-1; d_call: TRBD1; clone_size: -; j_call: TRBJ2-1; cdr3_nt: TGTGCCACCAGTGGGGCAGACAGGGGGCTTAGAGAGCAGTTCTTC; cdr3_aa: CATSGADRGLREQFF
v_call: TRBV28; d_call: TRBD1; clone_size: -; j_call: TRBJ2-7; cdr3_nt: TGTGCCAGCCGGTATGCAGGGGGTAGCTACGAGCAGTACTTC; cdr3_aa: CASRYAGGSYEQYF
v_call: TRBV5-4; d_call: -; clone_size: -; j_call: TRBJ2-1; cdr3_nt: TGTGCCAGCAGCTTTTCCACCGCCAATGAGCAGTTCTTC; cdr3_aa: CASSFSTANEQFF
v_call: TRBV19; d_call: -; clone_size: -; j_call: TRBJ2-3; cdr3_nt: TGTGCCAGTACTCGGGACTTGTACACAGATACGCAGTATTTT; cdr3_aa: CASTRDLYTDTQYF
v_call: TRBV20-1; d_call: -; clone_size: -; j_call: TRBJ2-1; cdr3_nt: TGCAGTGCTAGGGAGGTCGGGACTTCCTCCTACAATGAGCAGTTCTTC; cdr3_aa: CSAREVGTSSYNEQFF
v_call: TRBV20-1; d_call: TRBD2; clone_size: -; j_call: TRBJ2-1; cdr3_nt: TGCAGTGCTAGATTGGCTAGCGGGAGGGTGGAGTTCTTC; cdr3_aa: CSARLASGRVEFF
v_call: TRBV7-2; d_call: -; clone_size: -; j_call: TRBJ2-7; cdr3_nt: TGTGCCAGCAGCTTAAGGGGATACGAGCAGTACTTC; cdr3_aa: CASSLRGYEQYF
v_call: TRBV12-3/TRBV12-4; d_call: TRBD1; clone_size: once; j_call: TRBJ1-1; cdr3_nt: TGTGCCAGCAGTGGAACAGGGGGCAGGAACACTGAAGCTTTCTTT; cdr3_aa: CASSGTGGRNTEAFF
v_call: TRBV7-9; d_call: -; clone_size: -; j_call: TRBJ2-1; cdr3_nt: TGTGCCAGCAGCCCCCGGGACCTTTCCTACAATGAGCAGTTCTTC; cdr3_aa: CASSPRDLSYNEQFF
v_call: TRBV28; d_call: TRBD1; clone_size: -; j_call: TRBJ2-7; cdr3_nt: TGTGCCAGCAGTTCATCCGGGACAGGGGTACACGAGCAGTACTTC; cdr3_aa: CASSSSGTGVHEQYF
v_call: TRBV6-1; d_call: -; clone_size: -; j_call: TRBJ2-7; cdr3_nt: TGTGCCAGCAGTGAAGCGAGGGGGGGAAGGGCGTCCTACGAGCAGTACTTC; cdr3_aa: CASSEARGGRASYEQYF
v_call: TRBV20-1; d_call: -; clone_size: -; j_call: TRBJ2-1; cdr3_nt: TGCAGTGCTAGAGACCAAAGGGGCCAAAACAATGAGCAGTTCTTC; cdr3_aa: CSARDQRGQNNEQFF
v_call: TRBV29-1; d_call: TRBD2; clone_size: -; j_call: TRBJ2-5; cdr3_nt: TGCAGCGTTGAACCCCGGGGAGCGGGAGGGGGGGAGACCCAGTACTTC; cdr3_aa: CSVEPRGAGGGETQYF
v_call: TRBV12-3/TRBV12-4; d_call: TRBD1; clone_size: -; j_call: TRBJ2-7; cdr3_nt: TGTGCCAGCAGTTTAGCCACAGGGGGCGAGCAGTACTTC; cdr3_aa: CASSLATGGEQYF
v_call: TRBV6-1; d_call: -; clone_size: -; j_call: TRBJ2-2; cdr3_nt: TGTGCCAGCAGAACATCGGGGACAAAGAACACCGGGGAGCTGTTTTTT; cdr3_aa: CASRTSGTKNTGELFF
v_call: TRBV24-1; d_call: TRBD2; clone_size: -; j_call: TRBJ2-7; cdr3_nt: TGTGCCACCAGTGCTCTACTAGCGGGAGGAATTTCCTGCTCCTACGAGCAGTACTTC; cdr3_aa: CATSALLAGGISCSYEQYF
v_call: TRBV20-1; d_call: TRBD1; clone_size: -; j_call: TRBJ1-2; cdr3_nt: TGCAGTGCTGGCAACAGGGGGGCTGGTGGCTACACCTTC; cdr3_aa: CSAGNRGAGGYTF
v_call: TRBV20-1; d_call: -; clone_size: -; j_call: TRBJ2-5; cdr3_nt: TGCAGTGCTCCCGGGACGGTCGGAATAGACCAGTACTTC; cdr3_aa: CSAPGTVGIDQYF
v_call: TRBV3-1; d_call: -; clone_size: -; j_call: TRBJ2-7; cdr3_nt: TGTGCCAGCAGCCAAGATTTGGCCTCCCGAGAGCAGTACTTC; cdr3_aa: CASSQDLASREQYF
v_call: TRBV5-1; d_call: TRBD2; clone_size: once; j_call: TRBJ2-5; cdr3_nt: TGCGCCAGCAGCAGGGGACTAGCGCATGGGGAGACCCAGTACTTC; cdr3_aa: CASSRGLAHGETQYF
v_call: TRBV18; d_call: TRBD1; clone_size: -; j_call: TRBJ1-1; cdr3_nt: TGTGCCAGCTCACCCCGACAGGGGGACACTGAAGCTTTCTTT; cdr3_aa: CASSPRQGDTEAFF
v_call: TRBV28; d_call: -; clone_size: -; j_call: TRBJ1-1; cdr3_nt: TGTGCCAGCAGTTCCCAGACGATAACACGGGCTTTCTTT; cdr3_aa: CASSSQTITRAFF
v_call: TRBV5-1; d_call: -; clone_size: -; j_call: TRBJ2-5; cdr3_nt: TGCGCCAGCAGCTCCGGCAGGGCAGAAGAGACCCAGTACTTC; cdr3_aa: CASSSGRAEETQYF
v_call: TRBV3-1; d_call: TRBD1; clone_size: -; j_call: TRBJ1-1; cdr3_nt: TGTGCCAGCAGCCAAGGGTCCAGGGGGGATGCTTTCTTT; cdr3_aa: CASSQGSRGDAFF
v_call: TRBV3-1; d_call: TRBD1; clone_size: -; j_call: TRBJ1-4; cdr3_nt: TGTGCCAGCAGCGGCCGGACAGGGCGGGAAAAACTGTTTTTT; cdr3_aa: CASSGRTGREKLFF
v_call: TRBV2; d_call: -; clone_size: -; j_call: TRBJ1-2; cdr3_nt: TGTGCCAGCAGTGCCGTAGGTCAGGCAAGGGTCTATGGCTACACCTTC; cdr3_aa: CASSAVGQARVYGYTF
v_call: TRBV30; d_call: -; clone_size: few; j_call: TRBJ1-4; cdr3_nt: TGTGCCTGGAGTCGGGGAACAGCGGGAGAAAAACTGTTTTTT; cdr3_aa: CAWSRGTAGEKLFF
v_call: TRBV18; d_call: TRBD1; clone_size: -; j_call: TRBJ1-5; cdr3_nt: TGTGCCAGCTCGGCGGACAGGGGGCGAAATCAGCCCCAGCATTTT; cdr3_aa: CASSADRGRNQPQHF
v_call: TRBV7-9; d_call: -; clone_size: -; j_call: TRBJ2-7; cdr3_nt: TGTGCCAGCACCTATAGCGGAGGGCCTTCCTACGAGCAGTACTTC; cdr3_aa: CASTYSGGPSYEQYF
v_call: TRBV3-1; d_call: -; clone_size: -; j_call: TRBJ2-5; cdr3_nt: TGTGCCAGCAGCCAATCAACCTCGAGGGAGACCCAGTACTTC; cdr3_aa: CASSQSTSRETQYF
v_call: TRBV19; d_call: -; clone_size: -; j_call: TRBJ2-2; cdr3_nt: TGTGCGACGTGCAGGGTACCTTCGAACACCGGGGAGCTGTTTTTT; cdr3_aa: CATCRVPSNTGELFF
v_call: TRBV27; d_call: -; clone_size: -; j_call: TRBJ2-7; cdr3_nt: TGTGCCAGCAGTTTACCCAAAACCTACGAGCAGTACTTC; cdr3_aa: CASSLPKTYEQYF
v_call: TRBV29-1; d_call: TRBD1; clone_size: -; j_call: TRBJ2-3; cdr3_nt: TGCAGCGGGGACAGGGAATCAGATACGCAGTATTTT; cdr3_aa: CSGDRESDTQYF
v_call: TRBV7-9; d_call: -; clone_size: -; j_call: TRBJ2-1; cdr3_nt: TGTGCCAGCAGCTCCCACAGCGGCTACAATGAGCAGTTCTTC; cdr3_aa: CASSSHSGYNEQFF
v_call: TRBV18; d_call: -; clone_size: -; j_call: TRBJ2-7; cdr3_nt: TGTGCCAGCTCAACCGGGGTCAACTACGAGCAGTACTTC; cdr3_aa: CASSTGVNYEQYF
v_call: TRBV4-1; d_call: TRBD2; clone_size: once; j_call: TRBJ2-1; cdr3_nt: TGCGCCAGCAGCAGAACCCTAGCGGGAGGATACAATGAGCAGTTCTTC; cdr3_aa: CASSRTLAGGYNEQFF
v_call: TRBV7-9; d_call: TRBD1; clone_size: -; j_call: TRBJ2-3; cdr3_nt: TGTGCCAGCAGCTTTGGGACAGCCACAGATACGCAGTATTTT; cdr3_aa: CASSFGTATDTQYF
v_call: TRBV7-2; d_call: -; clone_size: -; j_call: TRBJ2-1; cdr3_nt: TGTGCCAGCAGCTTAGACAACAATGAGCAGTTCTTC; cdr3_aa: CASSLDNNEQFF
v_call: TRBV18; d_call: TRBD2; clone_size: -; j_call: TRBJ2-5; cdr3_nt: TGTGCCAGCTCACCACTAGCGGGAGGGGAGACCCAGTACTTC; cdr3_aa: CASSPLAGGETQYF
v_call: TRBV27; d_call: TRBD1; clone_size: -; j_call: TRBJ2-6; cdr3_nt: TGTGCCAGCAGCAAACAGGGGCCTAGGTCTGGGGCCAACGTCCTGACTTTC; cdr3_aa: CASSKQGPRSGANVLTF
v_call: TRBV3-1; d_call: -; clone_size: once; j_call: TRBJ2-1; cdr3_nt: TGTGCCAGCAGCCAATGGGAAGATGAGCAGTTCTTC; cdr3_aa: CASSQWEDEQFF
v_call: TRBV3-1; d_call: TRBD1; clone_size: -; j_call: TRBJ2-3; cdr3_nt: TGTGCCAGCAGCCAAGCCGGGACAGGGGAGGATACGCAGTATTTT; cdr3_aa: CASSQAGTGEDTQYF
v_call: TRBV15; d_call: -; clone_size: -; j_call: TRBJ2-7; cdr3_nt: TGTGCCACCAGCAGGGGGACCGGTAACGAGCAGTACTTC; cdr3_aa: CATSRGTGNEQYF
v_call: TRBV6-1; d_call: -; clone_size: few; j_call: TRBJ2-7; cdr3_nt: TGTGCCAGTTCGACAGGCAGCTCCTACGAGCAGTACTTC; cdr3_aa: CASSTGSSYEQYF
v_call: TRBV4-1; d_call: -; clone_size: -; j_call: TRBJ1-5; cdr3_nt: TGCGCCAGCAGCCAAGAAGGAGGGACCATAGGACAGCCCCAGCATTTT; cdr3_aa: CASSQEGGTIGQPQHF
v_call: TRBV6-2/TRBV6-3; d_call: TRBD2; clone_size: -; j_call: TRBJ2-5; cdr3_nt: TGTGCCAGCAGTTGGAGCGGGAGGGCCTTGAGCGAGACCCAGTACTTC; cdr3_aa: CASSWSGRALSETQYF
v_call: TRBV10-3; d_call: -; clone_size: -; j_call: TRBJ1-5; cdr3_nt: TGTGCCATCAGTGCCGACGGGATGAGCAATCAGCCCCAGCATTTT; cdr3_aa: CAISADGMSNQPQHF
v_call: TRBV25-1; d_call: -; clone_size: -; j_call: TRBJ2-7; cdr3_nt: TGTGCCAGCAGTGAAAGGTCCAAGGCAGGGAACTACGAGCAGTACTTC; cdr3_aa: CASSERSKAGNYEQYF
v_call: TRBV20-1; d_call: -; clone_size: -; j_call: TRBJ2-3; cdr3_nt: TGCAGTGCTAGAGATATGCAAGGTGGGATAGCCACAGATACGCAGTATTTT; cdr3_aa: CSARDMQGGIATDTQYF